This T cell receptor (beta chain) originates from a study of a mutant IDH1 vaccine in newly diagnosed glioma. The time point here: week 35, safety follow-up. Every single dose of the vaccine, 300 ug of mutant IDH1 20-mer peptide, came with topical imiquimod. Donors harbored newly found WHO grade 3 or 4 IDH1-mutant, ATRX-lost astrocytomas. The CDR3 extends over 15 amino acids. In germline, CDR1 is SNHLY, CDR2 FYNNEI. The V and J ends lost 4 bases and 5 bases respectively, with 17 bases between them. Concerning this clone itself: The target antigen is unknown.

Profiled with immunoSEQ multiplex PCR; TCRdb holds only in-frame clones, not every one. This table has approximately 62,000 clones, around 84% appearing once. This material consisted of PBMCs, taken from a glioma patient whose treatment included an IDH1 peptide vaccine. The clonotype was recovered from a man aged 30-40 years with glioma. J is TRBJ2-5 and V is TRBV2; D perhaps matches TRBD2 (6 bases). CDR3 protein: CASSAYSAGRETQYF. As DNA, the CDR3 is TGTGCCAGCAGTGCCTACAGCGCGGGGCGCGAGACCCAGTACTTC.